A selection of T cell receptor beta chains follows, all from one sample in a study of T cells in localized non-small cell lung cancer. Assay used: immunoSEQ multiplex PCR; TCRdb lists only in-frame clones, some missing. The sample includes around 5,600 clones, around a quarter seen only once; the top ten take about 8.8%. The sequences come from lung tumor tissue, collected before any cancer treatment. These receptors were collected from a female donor aged 60 or older with stage I lung adenocarcinoma. CDR3s include the opening cysteine and the closing phenylalanine or tryptophan. The order of the fields is clone size, D gene, V gene, J gene, CDR3 protein, CDR3 DNA. The D gene is left open where the match is weak. Only some rows state a clone size, as once, few, many or a class for expanded clones.

size: few; D: -; V: TRBV6-8; J: TRBJ1-2; CDR3: CASRFGRDYGYTF; DNA: TGTGCCAGCCGGTTTGGCAGGGACTATGGCTACACCTTC
size: few; D: -; V: TRBV28; J: TRBJ1-2; CDR3: CASSRAGTEDYGYTF; DNA: TGTGCCAGCAGCCGAGCGGGCACCGAGGACTATGGCTACACCTTC
size: medium-sized; D: -; V: TRBV6-8; J: TRBJ2-1; CDR3: CASSSDHSSYNEQFF; DNA: TGTGCCAGCAGTTCTGACCACAGCTCCTACAATGAGCAGTTCTTC
size: -; D: -; V: TRBV10-3; J: TRBJ2-1; CDR3: CAISEWAGWLGHNEQFF; DNA: TGTGCCATCAGTGAGTGGGCGGGGTGGCTTGGACACAATGAGCAGTTCTTC
size: few; D: -; V: TRBV6-8; J: TRBJ2-7; CDR3: CASSYMGLKHTYEQYF; DNA: TGTGCCAGCAGTTATATGGGACTTAAACATACCTACGAGCAGTACTTC
size: medium-sized; D: TRBD1; V: TRBV6-8; J: TRBJ2-3; CDR3: CASRPGQGSDTQYF; DNA: TGTGCCAGCAGACCGGGACAGGGATCAGATACGCAGTATTTT
size: few; D: TRBD2; V: TRBV9; J: TRBJ2-3; CDR3: CASSKSGNPGTDTQYF; DNA: TGTGCCAGCTCTAAGAGCGGGAATCCGGGCACAGATACGCAGTATTTT
size: -; D: -; V: TRBV9; J: TRBJ2-6; CDR3: CASTMWGTGSNVLTF; DNA: TGTGCCAGCACGATGTGGGGGACTGGGTCCAACGTCCTGACTTTC
size: -; D: TRBD1; V: TRBV19; J: TRBJ1-1; CDR3: CASKGQGINTEAFF; DNA: TGTGCCAGTAAGGGACAGGGGATAAACACTGAAGCTTTCTTT
size: few; D: -; V: TRBV6-8; J: TRBJ2-6; CDR3: CASAWGVPGANVLTF; DNA: TGTGCCAGCGCTTGGGGGGTCCCTGGGGCCAACGTCCTGACTTTC
size: -; D: -; V: TRBV6-8; J: TRBJ2-3; CDR3: CASSYNGADTQYF; DNA: TGTGCCAGCAGTTACAATGGGGCAGATACGCAGTATTTT
size: few; D: -; V: TRBV7-4; J: TRBJ1-5; CDR3: CASSLGGYQPQHF; DNA: TGTGCCAGCAGCTTAGGGGGCTATCAGCCCCAGCATTTT
size: -; D: -; V: TRBV6-8; J: TRBJ2-7; CDR3: CASSYSRGAYEQYF; DNA: TGTGCCAGCAGTTACTCGAGAGGGGCCTACGAGCAGTACTTC
size: -; D: -; V: TRBV9; J: TRBJ2-3; CDR3: CASGAAVSTDTQYF; DNA: TGTGCCAGCGGCGCGGCGGTAAGCACAGATACGCAGTATTTT
size: -; D: -; V: TRBV6-8; J: TRBJ2-1; CDR3: CASSYSSGSYNEQFF; DNA: TGTGCCAGCAGTTACTCTAGCGGTTCCTACAATGAGCAGTTCTTC
size: -; D: -; V: TRBV28; J: TRBJ2-1; CDR3: CASGRAPRGNEQFF; DNA: TGTGCCAGCGGTCGAGCGCCTAGGGGGAATGAGCAGTTCTTC
size: -; D: -; V: TRBV6-8; J: TRBJ1-1; CDR3: CASSYSIQGFGRSEAFF; DNA: TGTGCCAGCAGTTACAGTATTCAAGGGTTTGGGCGCTCTGAAGCTTTCTTT
size: -; D: -; V: TRBV6-8; J: TRBJ1-1; CDR3: CASSSQGTEAFF; DNA: TGTGCCAGCAGTTCCCAGGGCACTGAAGCTTTCTTT
size: -; D: -; V: TRBV28; J: TRBJ1-1; CDR3: CASSFPGHNTEAFF; DNA: TGTGCCAGCAGTTTCCCCGGACATAACACTGAAGCTTTCTTT
size: -; D: TRBD1; V: TRBV5-1; J: TRBJ2-2; CDR3: CASSYPRTGGNTGELFF; DNA: TGCGCCAGCAGCTACCCCAGGACAGGGGGGAACACCGGGGAGCTGTTTTTT
size: few; D: TRBD1; V: TRBV6-8; J: TRBJ1-2; CDR3: CAIPGQSNYGYTF; DNA: TGTGCCATCCCGGGACAGTCAAACTATGGCTACACCTTC
size: -; D: -; V: TRBV29-1; J: TRBJ1-2; CDR3: CSVGESGRGYTF; DNA: TGCAGCGTCGGGGAATCGGGGAGGGGCTACACCTTC
size: few; D: -; V: TRBV1; J: TRBJ2-7; CDR3: CASSHLTGNHEQYF; DNA: TGCGCCAGCAGCCACCTGACAGGGAACCACGAGCAGTACTTC
size: -; D: -; V: TRBV9; J: TRBJ2-3; CDR3: CASSVEQGRTDTQYF; DNA: TGTGCCAGCAGCGTAGAACAGGGACGGACAGATACGCAGTATTTT
size: -; D: TRBD1; V: TRBV11-3; J: TRBJ2-2; CDR3: CASSRDRVNTGELFF; DNA: TGTGCCAGCAGCCGGGACAGGGTGAACACCGGGGAGCTGTTTTTT
size: -; D: TRBD1; V: TRBV30; J: TRBJ1-1; CDR3: CAWSQGQGLEAFF; DNA: TGTGCCTGGAGCCAAGGACAGGGCCTTGAAGCTTTCTTT
size: -; D: TRBD2; V: TRBV5-1; J: TRBJ2-1; CDR3: CASSRETSGGNEQFF; DNA: TGCGCCAGCAGCAGGGAGACTAGCGGGGGCAATGAGCAGTTCTTC